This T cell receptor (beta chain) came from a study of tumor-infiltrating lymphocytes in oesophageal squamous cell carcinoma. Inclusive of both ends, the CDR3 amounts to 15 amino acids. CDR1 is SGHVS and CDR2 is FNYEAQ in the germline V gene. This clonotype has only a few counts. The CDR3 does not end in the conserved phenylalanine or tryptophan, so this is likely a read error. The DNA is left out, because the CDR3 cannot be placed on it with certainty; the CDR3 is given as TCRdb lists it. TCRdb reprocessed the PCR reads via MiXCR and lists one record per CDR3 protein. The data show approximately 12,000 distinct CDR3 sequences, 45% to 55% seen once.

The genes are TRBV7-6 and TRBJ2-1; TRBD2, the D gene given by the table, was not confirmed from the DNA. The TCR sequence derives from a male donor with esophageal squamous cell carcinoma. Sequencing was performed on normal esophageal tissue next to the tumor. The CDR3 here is CASSQDFNYGYTFGS.